Listed here are 16 T cell receptor beta chains from one sample, sequenced in a study of cytotoxic CD8 clonotypes in ibrutinib-treated CLL. Sequencing was performed with immunoSEQ multiplex PCR; in TCRdb, only in-frame clones are kept and a portion is missing. The sample shows 250,000 to 350,000 clones, around 76% of them seen only once. The source material was PBMCs, sampled at disease progression, from a patient treated with ibrutinib. The receptors originated from a human donor with chronic lymphocytic leukemia.

CDR3 nucleotides: TGTGCCAGCAGCCCCTTAGAGGGGAGGGGCAAGTACGAGCAGTACTTC. Protein product: CASSPLEGRGKYEQYF. The chain combines TRBV7-9 with TRBJ2-7; TRBD2 matches 7 bases. The germline CDR1 and CDR2 sequences are SEHNR and FQNEAQ (reference sequence). With 5 bases clipped from V and 4 bases from J, the junction kept 14 bases outside the gene matches. The CDR3 length is 16 residues. Full variable domain (outside the CDR3, taken from reference TRBV7-9 and TRBJ2-7): DTGVSQNPRHKITKRGQNVTFRCDPISEHNRLYWYRQTLGQGPEFLTYFQNEAQLEKSRLLSDRFSAERPKGSFSTLEIQRTEQGDSAMYLCASSPLEGRGKYEQYFGPGTRLTVT.

This clone was recorded a few times. V gene TRBV9 combines with J gene TRBJ2-7; a weak D match, TRBD2 (5 bases). Trimming pared 0 bases from V and 2 bases from J, leaving 12 bases between. The CDR3 is made up of 15 amino acids. CDR1 and CDR2 (germline): SGDLS, YYNGEE. The CDR3 loop reads CASSVVGGWTYEQYF. The CDR3 DNA follows: TGTGCCAGCAGCGTAGTGGGCGGGTGGACCTACGAGCAGTACTTC.

The chain has TRBV18 and TRBJ1-5, with D unresolved. This CDR3 contains 15 residues. V lost 2 bases and J 3 bases, leaving 11 bases between the germline ends. The germline V gene has CDR1 KGHSH and CDR2 LQKENI. The CDR3 bases are TGTGCCAGCTCACCAATGGGCCGCGTCAATCAGCCCCAGCATTTT. It codes for CASSPMGRVNQPQHF.

The V gene is TRBV28, the J gene TRBJ2-2, with D tentatively TRBD2 (5 bases). CDR1 and CDR2 (germline): MDHEN, SYDVKM. CDR3 length: 15 amino acids. Trimming took off 3 bases at V and 7 bases at J, with 15 bases between the two ends. The CDR3 nucleotides read TGTGCCAGCAGTTTCGGCCTAGCTATCGGCGGGGAGCTGTTTTTT. The encoded protein is CASSFGLAIGGELFF.

This clone has more than one count but fewer than ten. J is TRBJ1-3 and V is TRBV27; D perhaps matches TRBD1 (5 bases). Germline V gene sequence: CDR1 MNHEY, CDR2 SMNVEV (reference sequence). Trimming pared 7 bases from V and 0 bases from J, leaving 13 bases between. The CDR3 spans 15 residues. CDR3 nucleotide sequence: TGTGCCAGCACCGACAGACTCCACTCTGGAAACACCATATATTTT. It yields the protein CASTDRLHSGNTIYF.

This rearrangement joins TRBV7-9 to TRBJ2-5, with D tentatively TRBD1 (6 bases). The CDR3 covers 14 residues. Germline lookup yields CDR1 SEHNR and CDR2 FQNEAQ (reference sequence). V was clipped by 3 bases and J by 2 bases, with 10 bases between them. The CDR3 reads CASSFVRGQETQYF. The CDR3 nucleotides are TGTGCCAGCAGCTTCGTCAGGGGACAAGAGACCCAGTACTTC.

This clone showed up just once. This chain uses TRBV7-3 with TRBJ1-3, with D unresolved. V gave up 0 bases and J gave up 2 bases, with 8 bases separating them. Germline V CDR1 and CDR2: SGHTA, FQGTGA. CDR3 length: 15 residues. The CDR3 region has the DNA TGTGCCAGCAGCTTAACTGGGGAACCTGGAAACACCATATATTTT. It codes for CASSLTGEPGNTIYF.

This sequence joins TRBV5-1 and TRBJ2-3, with 9 nucleotides matching TRBD2. The germline V gene has CDR1 SGHRS and CDR2 YFSETQ. The CDR3 is made up of 15 amino acids. Unmatched junction bases numbered 5, after V lost 4 bases and J lost 2 bases. The CDR3 sequence is CASSGRLAATDTQYF. Written as DNA, the CDR3 is TGCGCCAGCAGCGGGAGACTAGCGGCCACAGATACGCAGTATTTT.

This chain joins TRBV7-8 and TRBJ2-1; perhaps TRBD2 as D (6 bases). This CDR3 contains 15 residues. Germline assignment: CDR1 SGHVS and CDR2 FQNEAQ. V lost 5 bases, J lost 9 bases, and 20 bases lay in between. This chain's CDR3 is CASSPGLRSPAEQFF. CDR3 sequence (DNA): TGTGCCAGCAGCCCGGGACTGAGGAGTCCGGCTGAGCAGTTCTTC.

This clone was picked up one time. The chain has TRBV29-1 and TRBJ1-3; no firm D call. The ends were cut back, 4 bases at V and 5 bases at J, with 9 bases in the middle. CDR1 and CDR2 (germline): SQVTM, ANQGSEA. This CDR3 spans 12 amino acids. CDR3 in amino acids: CSVVGGRNTIYF. The CDR3 DNA reads TGCAGCGTTGTCGGCGGGAGAAACACCATATATTTT.

In its sample, this clone was seen once. A read error may produce the germline difference seen at one junction end. The chain carries TRBV5-4 and TRBJ1-2; a weak D match, TRBD1 (6 bases). CDR3 length: 13 residues. CDR1 is SGHNT and CDR2 is YYREEE in the germline V gene (reference sequence). In nucleotides, the CDR3 is TGTGCCAGCAGTTTGGGAGGGGGCTATGGCTACACCTTC. It specifies CASSLGGGYGYTF.

The chain uses TRBV5-1 and TRBJ2-7, with TRBD2 identical over 8 bases. Germline assignment: CDR1 SGHRS and CDR2 YFSETQ. The CDR3 length is 14 residues. The trim removed 0 bases at V and 3 bases at J, leaving 2 bases unmatched. The CDR3 DNA reads as TGCGCCAGCAGCTTGGCCGGGACTAGCTACGAGCAGTACTTC. Translated: CASSLAGTSYEQYF.

The chain carries TRBV4-3 and TRBJ2-3; D remains unclear. Germline V gene lookup returns CDR1 LGHNA and CDR2 YSLEER. V was clipped by 0 bases and J by 1 base, with 8 bases between them. The CDR3 consists of 15 residues. The CDR3 protein is CASSQERVGTDTQYF. The CDR3 DNA sequence: TGCGCCAGCAGCCAAGAGAGAGTTGGCACAGATACGCAGTATTTT.

The chain combines TRBV7-9 with TRBJ2-2, with TRBD2 as a possible D gene (5 bases). Germline CDR1 reads SEHNR; CDR2 reads FQNEAQ (reference sequence). The ends were cut back, 0 bases at V and 6 bases at J, with 11 bases in the middle. The CDR3 contains 15 residues. The CDR3 is CASSLAGVLSGELFF. In DNA form, the CDR3 reads TGTGCCAGCAGCTTAGCGGGAGTCTTGTCCGGGGAGCTGTTTTTT.

The rearrangement joins TRBV6-1 to TRBJ2-1; D remains unclear. Trimming shortened V by 6 bases and J by 6 bases, and 9 bases separated the two germline ends. The CDR3 is 12 amino acids. The germline V gene has CDR1 MNHNS and CDR2 SASEGT. The CDR3 region is CASSEQFNEQFF. The DNA for the CDR3 is TGTGCCAGCAGCGAGCAATTCAATGAGCAGTTCTTC.

The rearrangement links TRBV27 to TRBJ1-1; weak D call: TRBD1 (5 bases). Trimming shortened V by 1 base and J by 0 bases, and 9 bases separated the two germline ends. Germline V lookup: CDR1 MNHEY, CDR2 SMNVEV (reference sequence). CDR3 length: 15 residues. DNA of the CDR3: TGTGCCAGCAGTTTATTTACAGGCCTGAACACTGAAGCTTTCTTT. This translates into CASSLFTGLNTEAFF.